These 13 T cell receptor beta chains were all obtained from the same sample, sequenced in a study of T cells in Graves' hyperthyroidism and ophthalmopathy. Using RNA transcripts as the source, TCR beta CDR3 regions were amplified. TCR CDR3 underwent first-round RT-PCR with the HTBI primer set. Using its own MiXCR run on the multiplex PCR reads, TCRdb lists one record per CDR3 protein. Of hundreds of thousands of distinct CDR3 sequences in the sample, roughly 13% were seen once. The sequenced sample was blood. These receptors were taken from a woman aged 18-30 years with Graves' hyperthyroidism.

This clonotype has only a few counts. V and J are TRBV7-9 and TRBJ2-7; weak D call: TRBD2 (6 bases). CDR1 and CDR2 from the germline V gene are SEHNR and FQNEAQ (reference sequence). Deletions cut 5 bases from V and 10 bases from J, with 30 bases between. The CDR3 runs to 17 residues. In nucleotides, the CDR3 is TGTGCCAGCAGCCCGGGGGACGGATACGATTTGACTACGAGACAGTACTTC. It translates to CASSPGDGYDLTTRQYF.

This clonotype was recorded at least ten times. This rearrangement joins TRBV20-1 to TRBJ1-2; D call uncertain. The CDR3 sequence is 14 residues long. The V gene's germline CDR1 is DFQATT and CDR2 SNEGSKA (reference sequence). V gave up 0 bases and J gave up 3 bases, with 11 bases separating them. CDR3 sequence (DNA): TGCAGTGCTAGAGACCCTAGTTCCGACTATGGCTACACCTTC. The encoded protein is CSARDPSSDYGYTF.

This clonotype was observed a few times. A much larger clone lies a single base off, so this may be a read error. The CDR3 coding sequence is TGTGTCAGCAGTTTAGGGACCGCCTTCAATGAGCAGTTCTTC. This sequence encodes CVSSLGTAFNEQFF. The V gene is TRBV28, the J gene TRBJ2-1, with D perhaps assigned TRBD1 or TRBD2 (5 bases each). This CDR3 is 14 amino acids long. The germline V gene encodes CDR1 MDHEN and CDR2 SYDVKM.

This clonotype came up many times. The rearrangement links TRBV5-6 to TRBJ2-7; D may be TRBD1 (6 bases). From germline, CDR1 is SGHDT and CDR2 YYEEEE. V was clipped by 9 bases and J by 7 bases, with 20 bases between them. The CDR3 length is 13 residues. CDR3 DNA: TGTGCCACCTCCAGGGGACCCAGTCGGGAGCAGTACTTC. Its translation is CATSRGPSREQYF.

About this clonotype: A read error is possible here, since a much larger clone lies one base away. V is TRBV20-1 and J is TRBJ2-7; unclear D gene. Germline loops: CDR1 DFQATT, CDR2 SNEGSKA (reference sequence). Deletions cut 6 bases from V and 6 bases from J, with 15 bases between. The CDR3 runs to 12 residues. CDR3 amino acids: CSAAYRRGEQYF. The CDR3 DNA reads as TGCAGTGCAGCTTACAGAAGAGGCGAGCAGTACTTC.

The sample holds many counts of this clonotype. CDR3 sequence reads: CASSPPLHSGRAGNEQFF. CDR3 nucleotide sequence: TGTGCCAGCAGCCCTCCACTCCATAGCGGGAGGGCCGGCAATGAGCAGTTCTTC. V is TRBV6-2 or TRBV6-3 and J is TRBJ2-1; 11 nucleotides agree with TRBD2. The J segment lost 6 bases and the V segment lost 6 bases, leaving 16 bases of the junction unmatched. CDR1 and CDR2 (germline): MNHEY, SVGEGT. CDR3 length equals 18 residues.

CDR3 in amino acids: CATSRPGQGAAGELFF. CDR3 sequence (DNA): TGTGCCACCAGCAGACCGGGACAGGGGGCGGCCGGGGAGCTGTTTTTT. The V and J genes are TRBV15 and TRBJ2-2, with TRBD1 matching over 12 bases. The germline V gene has CDR1 LNHNV and CDR2 YYDKDF (reference sequence). The CDR3 has 16 amino acids. Trimming at V came to 2 bases and at J to 6 bases, leaving 4 bases not matched to a gene.

This clonotype was observed many times. This chain links TRBV30 with TRBJ1-1; D is unclear. This CDR3 region has 12 residues. V was trimmed by 0 bases and J by 11 bases, leaving 13 bases between them. In germline, CDR1 is GTSNPN, CDR2 SVGIG (reference sequence). CDR3 DNA sequence: TGTGCCTGGAGTGTACTGGGCTCGGAGGCTTTCTTT. This encodes CAWSVLGSEAFF.

This clonotype was observed at least ten times. The V gene is TRBV28, the J gene TRBJ2-2; 9 bases align to TRBD2. The germline CDR1 and CDR2 sequences are MDHEN and SYDVKM. The CDR3 totals 16 residues. Trimming took 5 bases from V and 4 from J; bases not matched to a gene: 8. CDR3 sequence (DNA): TGTGCCAGCAGTGCCCTTAGCGGGAGAGCCACCGGGGAGCTGTTTTTT. It codes for CASSALSGRATGELFF. Together with reference TRBV28 and TRBJ2-2, the CDR3 gives the full variable domain: DVKVTQSSRYLVKRTGEKVFLECVQDMDHENMFWYRQDPGLGLRLIYFSYDVKMKEKGDIPEGYSVSREKKERFSLILESASTNQTSMYLCASSALSGRATGELFFGEGSRLTVL.

This clonotype was seen at least ten times. The chain joins TRBV2 to TRBJ2-5; TRBD2 matches 7 bases. CDR1 and CDR2 (germline): SNHLY, FYNNEI. The V and J ends lost 10 bases and 0 bases, in that order; junction bases with no gene match: 11. The CDR3 consists of 15 residues. CDR3 in amino acids: CATREGRVDQETQYF. Here the CDR3 DNA reads TGTGCCACCAGGGAGGGGAGGGTTGACCAAGAGACCCAGTACTTC.

This clonotype appeared many times. The chain joins TRBV20-1 to TRBJ1-2, with D possibly being TRBD1 (6 bases). The V gene lost 3 bases and the J gene lost 0 bases, with 14 bases spanning the gap. Germline lookup yields CDR1 DFQATT and CDR2 SNEGSKA (reference sequence). This CDR3 is built from 15 residues. DNA of the CDR3: TGCAGTGCTAGGTTCCGGGGGCCGCCTAACTATGGCTACACCTTC. Translation: CSARFRGPPNYGYTF.

This clonotype was picked up many times. Here the CDR3 reads CASSRGSGQGNTEAFF. DNA for the CDR3: TGTGCCAGCAGCCGTGGAAGTGGACAGGGTAACACTGAAGCTTTCTTT. V and J are TRBV3-1 and TRBJ1-1, with 8 bases aligning to TRBD1. The J segment lost 2 bases and the V segment lost 4 bases, leaving 9 bases of the junction unmatched. The length of the CDR3 is 16 residues. Looked up from germline, CDR1 is LGHDT and CDR2 is YNNKEL (reference sequence).

The sample holds many counts of this clonotype. V is TRBV18 and J is TRBJ2-5; D not resolved. V was trimmed by 3 bases and J by 5 bases, leaving 7 bases between them. Germline V CDR1 and CDR2: KGHSH, LQKENI. The CDR3 is made up of 12 amino acids. In nucleotides, the CDR3 is TGTGCCAGCTCACCTTTACGGGAGACCCAGTACTTC. Encoded protein: CASSPLRETQYF.